Below, 9 T cell receptor beta chains from the same sample are listed, as sequenced in a study of blood T cell repertoires in COVID-19. The method was immunoSEQ multiplex PCR; TCRdb's version includes in-frame clones alone and lacks a portion of them. The table shows about 73,000 clones, with approximately 82% occurring only once. Source material: peripheral blood. These receptors originate from a man in his fifties or sixties with active COVID-19.

The rearrangement joins TRBV7-9 to TRBJ1-1; no clear D. The V gene lost 5 bases and the J gene lost 0 bases, with 10 bases spanning the gap. This CDR3 is built from 14 residues. The germline V gene has CDR1 SEHNR and CDR2 FQNEAQ (reference sequence). Here the CDR3 reads CASSPARLNTEAFF. The CDR3, as DNA: TGTGCCAGCAGCCCCGCGAGGTTGAACACTGAAGCTTTCTTT. Together with reference TRBV7-9 and TRBJ1-1, the CDR3 gives the full variable domain: DTGVSQNPRHKITKRGQNVTFRCDPISEHNRLYWYRQTLGQGPEFLTYFQNEAQLEKSRLLSDRFSAERPKGSFSTLEIQRTEQGDSAMYLCASSPARLNTEAFFGQGTRLTVV.

This chain joins TRBV4-3 and TRBJ2-1; D is perhaps TRBD2 (6 bases). V shed 4 bases and J shed 4 bases, with 14 bases lying between them. This CDR3 is 15 amino acids long. In germline, CDR1 is LGHNA, CDR2 YSLEER. This CDR3 reads CASSPTAGRYNEQFF. The DNA for the CDR3 is TGCGCCAGCAGCCCCACGGCGGGGCGTTACAATGAGCAGTTCTTC.

This clone turned up a few times. V gene TRBV7-9 combines with J gene TRBJ2-1; TRBD2 aligns across 10 bases. The junction had 12 bases not matched to a gene; V was cut back by 8 bases and J by 8 bases. CDR1 SEHNR and CDR2 FQNEAQ come from the germline V gene (reference sequence). This CDR3 spans 15 amino acids. For the CDR3, the DNA is TGTGCCAGCCAAGGGGTGGCTAGCGGGAGTGATGAGCAGTTCTTC. This gives the protein CASQGVASGSDEQFF. Combining the CDR3 with reference TRBV7-9 and TRBJ2-1 gives the whole variable domain DTGVSQNPRHKITKRGQNVTFRCDPISEHNRLYWYRQTLGQGPEFLTYFQNEAQLEKSRLLSDRFSAERPKGSFSTLEIQRTEQGDSAMYLCASQGVASGSDEQFFGPGTRLTVL.

The chain is built from TRBV19 and TRBJ2-7; a possible D gene is TRBD1 (6 bases). The germline V and J ends were trimmed by 6 bases and 6 bases, with 12 bases remaining between them. This CDR3 is built from 12 residues. CDR1 and CDR2 (germline): LNHDA, SQIVND (reference sequence). CDR3: CASRGAQPEQYF. The CDR3 bases are TGTGCCAGTAGGGGGGCTCAGCCCGAGCAGTACTTC.

The chain combines TRBV3-1 (or the pseudogene TRBV3-2) with TRBJ1-3; 8 bases are shared with TRBD1. After removal of 4 bases from V and 0 bases from J, the junction contained 8 bases not matched to a gene. Germline V gene sequence: CDR1 LGHDT, CDR2 YNNKEL (reference sequence). The length of the CDR3 is 17 residues. The CDR3 loop is CASSRVPGQASGNTIYF. In DNA, the CDR3 is TGTGCCAGCAGCCGAGTTCCGGGACAGGCCTCTGGAAACACCATATATTTT.

In regard to this clone: A read error may account for a junction end that differs from germline. The rearrangement joins TRBV7-9 to TRBJ1-1; D is uncertain. Germline lookup yields CDR1 SEHNR and CDR2 FQNEAQ (reference sequence). This CDR3 is built from 13 residues. The CDR3: CAENVGVGTEAFF. In DNA, the CDR3 is TGCGCTGAAAACGTCGGGGTTGGCACTGAAGCTTTCTTT.

This chain connects TRBV7-9 to TRBJ2-2; 8 bases agree with TRBD1. The CDR3 contains 17 residues. Trimming cost V 4 bases and J 2 bases; bases outside gene matches: 9. CDR1 SEHNR and CDR2 FQNEAQ come from the germline V gene (reference sequence). CDR3 residues: CASSSSDRVKNTGELFF. The CDR3 DNA reads TGTGCCAGCAGCTCGTCGGACAGGGTAAAAAACACCGGGGAGCTGTTTTTT.

V usage is TRBV6-5 and J usage is TRBJ1-1; D is unclear. The germline V gene encodes CDR1 MNHEY and CDR2 SVGAGI. There are 14 residues in the CDR3. Between the trimmed V and J ends, which lost 2 bases and 4 bases, there was a span of 11 bases. The CDR3 spells CASSYRGRGTEAFF. The CDR3 DNA reads as TGTGCCAGCAGTTACAGAGGACGGGGCACTGAAGCTTTCTTT.

The chain is built from TRBV4-1 and TRBJ1-1, with 8 nucleotides matching TRBD1. Trimming cost V 3 bases and J 1 base; bases outside gene matches: 4. The CDR3 contains 15 residues. CDR1 is MGHRA and CDR2 is YSYEKL in the germline V gene. CDR3: CASSHMGTGNTEAFF. The DNA for the CDR3 is TGCGCCAGCAGCCACATGGGGACAGGGAACACTGAAGCTTTCTTT.